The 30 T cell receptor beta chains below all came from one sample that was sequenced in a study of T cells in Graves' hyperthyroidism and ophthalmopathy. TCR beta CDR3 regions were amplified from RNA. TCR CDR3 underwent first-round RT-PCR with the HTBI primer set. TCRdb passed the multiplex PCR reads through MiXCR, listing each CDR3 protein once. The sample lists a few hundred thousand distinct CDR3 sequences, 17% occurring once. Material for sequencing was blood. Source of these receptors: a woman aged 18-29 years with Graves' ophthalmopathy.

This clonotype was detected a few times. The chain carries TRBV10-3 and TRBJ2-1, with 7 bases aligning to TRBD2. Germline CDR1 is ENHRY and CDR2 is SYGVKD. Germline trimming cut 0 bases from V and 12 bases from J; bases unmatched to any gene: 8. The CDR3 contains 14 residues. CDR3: CAISESTGEGAQFF. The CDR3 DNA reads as TGTGCCATCAGTGAGTCGACTGGGGAGGGCGCGCAGTTCTTC.

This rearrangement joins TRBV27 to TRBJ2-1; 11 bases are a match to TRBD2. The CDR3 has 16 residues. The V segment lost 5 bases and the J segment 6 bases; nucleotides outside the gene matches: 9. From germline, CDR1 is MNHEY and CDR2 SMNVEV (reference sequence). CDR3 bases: TGTGCCAGCAGTAAGATAGCGGGGGGGCGAGTCAATGAGCAGTTCTTC. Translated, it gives CASSKIAGGRVNEQFF.

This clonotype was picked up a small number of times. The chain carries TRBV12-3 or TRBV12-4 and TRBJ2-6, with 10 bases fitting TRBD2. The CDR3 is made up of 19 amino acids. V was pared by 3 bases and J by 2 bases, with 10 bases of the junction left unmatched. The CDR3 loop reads CASSLTTSGNRPGANVLTF. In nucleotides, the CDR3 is TGTGCCAGCAGTTTGACCACTAGCGGGAATCGTCCTGGGGCCAACGTCCTGACTTTC.

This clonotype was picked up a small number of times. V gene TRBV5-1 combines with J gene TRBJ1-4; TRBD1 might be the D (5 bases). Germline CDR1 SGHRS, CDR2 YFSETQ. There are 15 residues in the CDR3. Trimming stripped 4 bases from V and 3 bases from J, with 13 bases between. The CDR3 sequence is CASSVAGRPNEKLFF. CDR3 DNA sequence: TGCGCCAGCAGCGTCGCGGGACGGCCTAATGAAAAACTGTTTTTT.

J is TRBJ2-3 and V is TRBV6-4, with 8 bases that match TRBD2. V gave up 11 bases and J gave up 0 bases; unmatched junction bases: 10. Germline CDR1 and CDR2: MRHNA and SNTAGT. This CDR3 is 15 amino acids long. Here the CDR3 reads CAPPQRGQSTDTQYF. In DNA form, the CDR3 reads TGTGCCCCTCCCCAGCGGGGGCAAAGCACAGATACGCAGTATTTT.

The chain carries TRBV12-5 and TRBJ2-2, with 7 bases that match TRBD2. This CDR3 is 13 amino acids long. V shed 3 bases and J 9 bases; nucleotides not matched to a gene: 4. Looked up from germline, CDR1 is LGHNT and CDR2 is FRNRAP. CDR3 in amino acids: CASGFWGGRELFF. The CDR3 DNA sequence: TGTGCTAGTGGTTTTTGGGGGGGACGGGAGCTGTTTTTT.

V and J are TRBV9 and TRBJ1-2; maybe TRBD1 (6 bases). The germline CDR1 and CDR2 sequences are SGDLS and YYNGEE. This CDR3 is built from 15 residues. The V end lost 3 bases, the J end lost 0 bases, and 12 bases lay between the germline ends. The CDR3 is CASSEQGIPNYGYTF. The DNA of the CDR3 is TGTGCCAGCAGCGAGCAGGGGATTCCTAACTATGGCTACACCTTC.

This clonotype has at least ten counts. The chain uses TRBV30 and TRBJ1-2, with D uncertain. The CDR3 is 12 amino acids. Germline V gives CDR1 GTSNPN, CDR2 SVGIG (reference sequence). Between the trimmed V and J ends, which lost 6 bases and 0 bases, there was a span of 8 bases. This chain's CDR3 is CACPESNYGYTF. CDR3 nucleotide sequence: TGTGCCTGCCCTGAATCTAACTATGGCTACACCTTC. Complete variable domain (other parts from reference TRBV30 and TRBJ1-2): SQTIHQWPATLVQPVGSPLSLECTVEGTSNPNLYWYRQAAGRGLQLLFYSVGIGQISSEVPQNLSASRPQDRQFILSSKKLLLSDSGFYLCACPESNYGYTFGSGTRLTVV.

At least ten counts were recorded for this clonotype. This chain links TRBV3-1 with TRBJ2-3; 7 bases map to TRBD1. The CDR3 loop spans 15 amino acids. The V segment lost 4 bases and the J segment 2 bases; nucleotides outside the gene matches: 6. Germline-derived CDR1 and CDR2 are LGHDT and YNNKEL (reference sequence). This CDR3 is CASSPGGSDTDTQYF. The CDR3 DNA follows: TGTGCCAGCAGCCCAGGGGGTTCTGACACAGATACGCAGTATTTT.

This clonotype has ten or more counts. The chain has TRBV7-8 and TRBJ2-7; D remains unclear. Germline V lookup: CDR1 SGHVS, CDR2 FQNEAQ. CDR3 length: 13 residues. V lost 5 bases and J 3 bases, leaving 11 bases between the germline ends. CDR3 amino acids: CASSTGPNYEQYF. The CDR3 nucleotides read TGTGCCAGCAGCACTGGACCAAACTACGAGCAGTACTTC.

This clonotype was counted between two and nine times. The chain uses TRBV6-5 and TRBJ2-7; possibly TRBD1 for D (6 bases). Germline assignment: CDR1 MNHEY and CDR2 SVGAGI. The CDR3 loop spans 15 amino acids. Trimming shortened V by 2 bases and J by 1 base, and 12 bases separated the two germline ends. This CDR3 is CASSYEQGRSYEQYF. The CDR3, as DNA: TGTGCCAGCAGTTACGAACAGGGTCGTTCCTACGAGCAGTACTTC.

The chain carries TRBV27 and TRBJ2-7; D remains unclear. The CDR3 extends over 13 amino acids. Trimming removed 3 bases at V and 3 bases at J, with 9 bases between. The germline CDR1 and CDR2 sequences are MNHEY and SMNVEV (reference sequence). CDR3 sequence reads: CASSFSAGYEQYF. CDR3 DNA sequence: TGTGCCAGCAGTTTTTCGGCAGGCTACGAGCAGTACTTC.

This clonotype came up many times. In DNA form, the CDR3 reads TGTGCCTGGACCGTCAGGCCCTCAGGTGGCTACACCTTC. Translating it yields CAWTVRPSGGYTF. The V call is TRBV30, the J call TRBJ1-2; D ambiguous. The CDR3 is 13 residues long. Germline assignment: CDR1 GTSNPN and CDR2 SVGIG (reference sequence). Trimming took 4 bases from V and 7 from J, leaving 16 bases between them.

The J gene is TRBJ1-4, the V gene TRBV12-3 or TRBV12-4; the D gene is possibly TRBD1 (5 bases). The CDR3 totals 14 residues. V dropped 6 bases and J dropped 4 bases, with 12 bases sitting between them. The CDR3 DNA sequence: TGTGCCAGCAGGACGGGACGGAGTAATGAAAAACTGTTTTTT. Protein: CASRTGRSNEKLFF.

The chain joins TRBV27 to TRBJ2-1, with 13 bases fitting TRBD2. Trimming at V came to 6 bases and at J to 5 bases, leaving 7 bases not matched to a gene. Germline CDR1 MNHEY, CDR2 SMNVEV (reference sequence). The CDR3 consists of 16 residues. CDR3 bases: TGTGCCAGCAGCGGGACTAGCGGGAAACGGGACAATGAGCAGTTCTTC. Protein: CASSGTSGKRDNEQFF.

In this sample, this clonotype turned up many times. The CDR3 region is CASSASRVASEQYF. The CDR3 region has the DNA TGTGCCAGCAGCGCGTCCAGGGTAGCGTCCGAGCAGTACTTC. The V and J genes are TRBV11-2 and TRBJ2-7; either TRBD1 or TRBD2 may supply D (5 bases each). Germline CDR1 reads SGHAT; CDR2 reads FQNNGV. This CDR3 has 14 amino acids. Trimming left V 5 bases short and J 6 bases short, with 17 bases between.

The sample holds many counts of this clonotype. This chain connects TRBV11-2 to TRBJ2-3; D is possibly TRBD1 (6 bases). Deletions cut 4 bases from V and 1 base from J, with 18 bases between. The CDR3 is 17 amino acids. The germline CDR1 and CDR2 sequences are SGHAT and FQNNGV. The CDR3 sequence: CASSSQTGGVGTDTQYF. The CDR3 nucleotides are TGTGCCAGCAGCTCACAGACAGGTGGGGTCGGCACAGATACGCAGTATTTT.

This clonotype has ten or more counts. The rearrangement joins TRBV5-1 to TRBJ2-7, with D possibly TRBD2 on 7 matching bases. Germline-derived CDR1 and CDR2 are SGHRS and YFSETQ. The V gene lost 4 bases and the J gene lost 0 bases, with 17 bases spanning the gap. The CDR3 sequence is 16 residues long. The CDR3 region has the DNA TGCGCCAGCAGCGGTAACAGGGAGGGACCCTCCTACGAGCAGTACTTC. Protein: CASSGNREGPSYEQYF.

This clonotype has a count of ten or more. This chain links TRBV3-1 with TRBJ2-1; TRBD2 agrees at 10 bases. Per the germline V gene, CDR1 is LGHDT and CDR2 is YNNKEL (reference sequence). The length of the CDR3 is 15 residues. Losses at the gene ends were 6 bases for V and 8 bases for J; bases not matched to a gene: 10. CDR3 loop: CASSPSGGAIDEQFF. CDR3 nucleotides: TGTGCCAGCAGTCCCAGCGGGGGGGCCATTGATGAGCAGTTCTTC.

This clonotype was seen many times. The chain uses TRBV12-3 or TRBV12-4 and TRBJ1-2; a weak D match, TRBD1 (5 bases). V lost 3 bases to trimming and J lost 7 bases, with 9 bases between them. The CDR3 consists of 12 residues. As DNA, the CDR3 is TGTGCCAGCAGTTTTGGGGGGACTGGCTACACCTTC. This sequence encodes CASSFGGTGYTF.

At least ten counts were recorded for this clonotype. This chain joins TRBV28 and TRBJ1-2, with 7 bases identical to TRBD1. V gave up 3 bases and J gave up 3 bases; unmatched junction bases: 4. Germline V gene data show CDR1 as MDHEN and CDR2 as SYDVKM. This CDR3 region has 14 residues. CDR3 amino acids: CASSLVGTDYGYTF. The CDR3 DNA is TGTGCCAGCAGTTTGGTAGGGACAGACTATGGCTACACCTTC.

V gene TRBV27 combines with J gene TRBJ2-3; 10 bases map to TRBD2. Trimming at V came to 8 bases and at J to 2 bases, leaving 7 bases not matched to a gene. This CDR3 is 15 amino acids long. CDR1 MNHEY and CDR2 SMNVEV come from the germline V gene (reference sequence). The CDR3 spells CASALAGSLTDTQYF. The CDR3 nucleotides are TGTGCCAGCGCACTAGCGGGGTCTCTCACAGATACGCAGTATTTT.

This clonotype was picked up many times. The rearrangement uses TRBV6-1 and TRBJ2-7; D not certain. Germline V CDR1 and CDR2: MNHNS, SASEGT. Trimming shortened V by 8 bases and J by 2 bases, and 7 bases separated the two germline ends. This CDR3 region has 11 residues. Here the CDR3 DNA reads TGTGCCAGCTTTGGCCCCTACGAGCAGTACTTC. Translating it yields CASFGPYEQYF.

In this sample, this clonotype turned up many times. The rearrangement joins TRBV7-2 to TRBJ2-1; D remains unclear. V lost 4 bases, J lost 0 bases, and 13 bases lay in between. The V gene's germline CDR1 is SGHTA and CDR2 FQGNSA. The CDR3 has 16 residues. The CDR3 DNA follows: TGTGCCAGCAGCTCTGACACATTGAGCTCCTACAATGAGCAGTTCTTC. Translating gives CASSSDTLSSYNEQFF.

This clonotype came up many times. The chain's CDR3 is CSARVLPADNEQFF. DNA of the CDR3: TGCAGTGCTAGAGTCCTCCCCGCGGACAATGAGCAGTTCTTC. This rearrangement joins TRBV20-1 to TRBJ2-1, with D unclear. The V end was cut by 1 base, the J end by 5 bases, with 12 bases between. In germline, CDR1 is DFQATT, CDR2 SNEGSKA (reference sequence). This CDR3 has 14 amino acids.

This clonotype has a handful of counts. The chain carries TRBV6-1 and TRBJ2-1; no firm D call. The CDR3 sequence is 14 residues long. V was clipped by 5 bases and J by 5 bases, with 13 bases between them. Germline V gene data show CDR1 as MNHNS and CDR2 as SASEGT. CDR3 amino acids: CASSKGSGNNEQFF. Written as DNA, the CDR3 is TGTGCCAGCAGTAAGGGATCCGGCAACAATGAGCAGTTCTTC.

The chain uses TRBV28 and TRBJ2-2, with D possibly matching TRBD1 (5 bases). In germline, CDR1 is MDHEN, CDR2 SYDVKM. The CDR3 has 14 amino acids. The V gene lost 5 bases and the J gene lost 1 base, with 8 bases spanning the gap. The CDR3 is CASSPRGNTGELFF. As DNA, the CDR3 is TGTGCCAGCAGTCCAAGGGGGAACACCGGGGAGCTGTTTTTT. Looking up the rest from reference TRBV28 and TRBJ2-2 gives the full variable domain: DVKVTQSSRYLVKRTGEKVFLECVQDMDHENMFWYRQDPGLGLRLIYFSYDVKMKEKGDIPEGYSVSREKKERFSLILESASTNQTSMYLCASSPRGNTGELFFGEGSRLTVL.

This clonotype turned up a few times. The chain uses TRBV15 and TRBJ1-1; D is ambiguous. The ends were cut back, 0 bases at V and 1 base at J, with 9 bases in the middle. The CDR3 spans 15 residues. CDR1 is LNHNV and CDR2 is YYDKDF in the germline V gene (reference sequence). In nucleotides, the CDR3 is TGTGCCACCAGCAGAGATCCCACAGCGAACACTGAAGCTTTCTTT. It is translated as CATSRDPTANTEAFF.

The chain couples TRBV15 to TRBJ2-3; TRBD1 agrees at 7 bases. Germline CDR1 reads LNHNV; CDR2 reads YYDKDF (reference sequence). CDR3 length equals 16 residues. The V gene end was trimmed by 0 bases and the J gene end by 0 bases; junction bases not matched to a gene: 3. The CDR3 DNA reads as TGTGCCACCAGCAGAGATCCAGGGGGTAGCACAGATACGCAGTATTTT. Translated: CATSRDPGGSTDTQYF.

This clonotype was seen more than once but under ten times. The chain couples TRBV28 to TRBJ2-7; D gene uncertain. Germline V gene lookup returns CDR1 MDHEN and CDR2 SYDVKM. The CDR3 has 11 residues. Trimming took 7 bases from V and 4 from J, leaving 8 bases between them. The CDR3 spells CASMVGYEQYF. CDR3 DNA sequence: TGTGCCAGCATGGTGGGGTACGAGCAGTACTTC.